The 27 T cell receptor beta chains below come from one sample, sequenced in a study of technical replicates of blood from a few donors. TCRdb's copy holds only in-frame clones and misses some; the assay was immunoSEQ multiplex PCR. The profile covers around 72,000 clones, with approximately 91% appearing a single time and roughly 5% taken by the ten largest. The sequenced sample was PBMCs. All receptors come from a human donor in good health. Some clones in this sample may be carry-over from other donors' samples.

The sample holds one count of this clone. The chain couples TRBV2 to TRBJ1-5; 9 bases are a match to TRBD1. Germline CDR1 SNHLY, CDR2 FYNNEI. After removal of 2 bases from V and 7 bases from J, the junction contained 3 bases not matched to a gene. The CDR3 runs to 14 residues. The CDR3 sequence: CASSETGGRQPQHF. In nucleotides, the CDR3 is TGTGCCAGCAGTGAAACAGGGGGCAGACAGCCCCAGCATTTT. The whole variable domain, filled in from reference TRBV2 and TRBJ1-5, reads EPEVTQTPSHQVTQMGQEVILRCVPISNHLYFYWYRQILGQKVEFLVSFYNNEISEKSEIFDDQFSVERPDGSNFTLKIRSTKLEDSAMYFCASSETGGRQPQHFGDGTRLSIL.

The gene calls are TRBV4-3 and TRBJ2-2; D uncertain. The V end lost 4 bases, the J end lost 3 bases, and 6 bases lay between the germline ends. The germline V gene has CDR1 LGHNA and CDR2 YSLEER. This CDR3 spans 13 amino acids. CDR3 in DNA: TGCGCCAGCAGCCGAACGGACACCGGGGAGCTGTTTTTT. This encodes CASSRTDTGELFF.

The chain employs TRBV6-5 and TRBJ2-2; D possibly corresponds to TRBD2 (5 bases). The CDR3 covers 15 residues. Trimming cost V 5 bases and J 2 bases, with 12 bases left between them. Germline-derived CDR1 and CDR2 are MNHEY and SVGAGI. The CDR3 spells CASSGRAANTGELFF. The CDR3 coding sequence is TGTGCCAGCAGTGGGCGGGCAGCCAACACCGGGGAGCTGTTTTTT.

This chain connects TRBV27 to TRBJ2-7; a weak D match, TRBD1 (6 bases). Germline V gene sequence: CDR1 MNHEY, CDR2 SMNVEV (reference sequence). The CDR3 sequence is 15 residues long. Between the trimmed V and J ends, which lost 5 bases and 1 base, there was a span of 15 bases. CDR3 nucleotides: TGTGCCAGCAGTCCCGGGGACACTGCATCCTACGAGCAGTACTTC. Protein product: CASSPGDTASYEQYF.

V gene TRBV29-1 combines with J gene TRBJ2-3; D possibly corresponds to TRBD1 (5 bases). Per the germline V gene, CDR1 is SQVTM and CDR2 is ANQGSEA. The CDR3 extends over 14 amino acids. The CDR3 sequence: CRSCEQECTDTQYF. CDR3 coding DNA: TGCAGAAGTTGCGAACAGGAATGCACAGATACGCAGTATTTT.

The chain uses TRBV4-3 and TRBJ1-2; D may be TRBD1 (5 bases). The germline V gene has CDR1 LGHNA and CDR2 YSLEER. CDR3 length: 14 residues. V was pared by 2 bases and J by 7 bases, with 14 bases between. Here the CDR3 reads CASSQTGGTGGYTF. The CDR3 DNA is TGCGCCAGCAGCCAAACGGGAGGGACCGGTGGCTACACCTTC.

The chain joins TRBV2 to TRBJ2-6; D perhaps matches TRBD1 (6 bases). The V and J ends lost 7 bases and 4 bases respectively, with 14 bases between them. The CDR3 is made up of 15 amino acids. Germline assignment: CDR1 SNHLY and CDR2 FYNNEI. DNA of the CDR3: TGTGCCAGCACCGAAGGGGGTTCCGGGGCCAACGTCCTGACTTTC. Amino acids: CASTEGGSGANVLTF.

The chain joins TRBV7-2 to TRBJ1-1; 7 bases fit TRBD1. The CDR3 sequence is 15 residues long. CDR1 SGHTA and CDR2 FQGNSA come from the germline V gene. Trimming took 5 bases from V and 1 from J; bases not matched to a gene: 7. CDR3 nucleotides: TGTGCCAGCAGCATAACCGGGACAGCGAACACTGAAGCTTTCTTT. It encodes CASSITGTANTEAFF. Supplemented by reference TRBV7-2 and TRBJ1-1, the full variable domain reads GAGVSQSPSNKVTEKGKDVELRCDPISGHTALYWYRQSLGQGLEFLIYFQGNSAPDKSGLPSDRFSAERTGGSVSTLTIQRTQQEDSAVYLCASSITGTANTEAFFGQGTRLTVV.

The CDR3 nucleotides are TGTGCCAGCAGTTTAGTGCCAGGGCGGTATAATGAAAAACTGTTTTTT. Amino acids: CASSLVPGRYNEKLFF. The V call is TRBV27, the J call TRBJ1-4, with a possible D match to TRBD1 (5 bases). CDR1 is MNHEY, CDR2 SMNVEV, per germline (reference sequence). Between the trimmed V and J ends, which lost 2 bases and 4 bases, there was a span of 14 bases. The CDR3 runs to 16 residues. Drawing the rest from reference TRBV27 and TRBJ1-4, the complete variable domain is EAQVTQNPRYLITVTGKKLTVTCSQNMNHEYMSWYRQDPGLGLRQIYYSMNVEVTDKGDVPEGYKVSRKEKRNFPLILESPSPNQTSLYFCASSLVPGRYNEKLFFGSGTQLSVL.

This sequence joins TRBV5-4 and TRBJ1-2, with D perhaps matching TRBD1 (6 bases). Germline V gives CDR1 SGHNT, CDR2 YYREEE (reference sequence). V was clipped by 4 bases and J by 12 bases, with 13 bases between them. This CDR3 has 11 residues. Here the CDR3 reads CASSNRDVHTF. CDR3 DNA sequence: TGTGCCAGCAGCAACAGGGACGTCCACACCTTC.

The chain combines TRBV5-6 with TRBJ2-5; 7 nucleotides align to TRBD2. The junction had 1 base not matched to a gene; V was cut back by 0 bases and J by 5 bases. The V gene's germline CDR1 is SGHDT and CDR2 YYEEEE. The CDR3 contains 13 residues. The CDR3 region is CASSLVGGETQYF. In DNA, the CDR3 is TGTGCCAGCAGCTTGGTCGGGGGGGAGACCCAGTACTTC.

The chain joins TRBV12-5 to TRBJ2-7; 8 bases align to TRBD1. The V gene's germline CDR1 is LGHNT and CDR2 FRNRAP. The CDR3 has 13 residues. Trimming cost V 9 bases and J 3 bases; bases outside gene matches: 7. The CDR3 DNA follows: TGTGCTAGCCAAAACACAGGGGGCTACGAGCAGTACTTC. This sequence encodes CASQNTGGYEQYF. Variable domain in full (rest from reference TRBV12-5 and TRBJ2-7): DARVTQTPRHKVTEMGQEVTMRCQPILGHNTVFWYRQTMMQGLELLAYFRNRAPLDDSGMPKDRFSAEMPDATLATLKIQPSEPRDSAVYFCASQNTGGYEQYFGPGTRLTVT.

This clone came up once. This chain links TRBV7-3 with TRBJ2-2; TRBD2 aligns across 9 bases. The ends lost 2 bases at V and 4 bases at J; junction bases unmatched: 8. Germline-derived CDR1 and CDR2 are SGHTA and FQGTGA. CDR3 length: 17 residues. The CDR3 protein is CASSLGPRGGPTGELFF. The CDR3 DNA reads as TGTGCCAGCAGCTTAGGGCCGCGGGGGGGCCCCACCGGGGAGCTGTTTTTT.

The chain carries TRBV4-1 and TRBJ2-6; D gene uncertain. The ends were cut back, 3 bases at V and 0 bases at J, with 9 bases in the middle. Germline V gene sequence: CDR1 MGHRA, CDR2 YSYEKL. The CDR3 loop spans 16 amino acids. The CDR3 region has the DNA TGCGCCAGCAGCCAGAGTATTGCCTCTGGGGCCAACGTCCTGACTTTC. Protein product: CASSQSIASGANVLTF.

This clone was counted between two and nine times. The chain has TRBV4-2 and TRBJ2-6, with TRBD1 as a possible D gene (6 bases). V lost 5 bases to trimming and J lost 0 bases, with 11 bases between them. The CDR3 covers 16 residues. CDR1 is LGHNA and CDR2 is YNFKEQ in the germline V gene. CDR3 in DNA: TGTGCCAGCAGCGCTGGACAGAACTCTGGGGCCAACGTCCTGACTTTC. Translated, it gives CASSAGQNSGANVLTF.

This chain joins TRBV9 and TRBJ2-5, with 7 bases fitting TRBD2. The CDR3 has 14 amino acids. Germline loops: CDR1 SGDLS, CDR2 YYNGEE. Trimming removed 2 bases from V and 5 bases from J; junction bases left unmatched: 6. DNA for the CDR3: TGTGCCAGCAGCGTTGGGGGGGTATGGGAGACCCAGTACTTC. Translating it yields CASSVGGVWETQYF.

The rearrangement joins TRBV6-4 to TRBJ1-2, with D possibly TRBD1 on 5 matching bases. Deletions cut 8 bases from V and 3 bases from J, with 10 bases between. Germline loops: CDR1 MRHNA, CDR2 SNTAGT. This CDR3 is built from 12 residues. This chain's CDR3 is CASPDSDYGYTF. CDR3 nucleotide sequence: TGTGCCAGCCCAGACAGCGACTATGGCTACACCTTC.

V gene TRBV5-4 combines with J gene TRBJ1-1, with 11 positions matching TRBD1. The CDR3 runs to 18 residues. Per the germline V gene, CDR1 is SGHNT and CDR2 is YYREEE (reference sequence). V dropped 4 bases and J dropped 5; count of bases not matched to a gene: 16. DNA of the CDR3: TGTGCCAGCAGCCCCACCCTGGACAGGGGGCGATTGGGAACTGAAGCTTTCTTT. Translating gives CASSPTLDRGRLGTEAFF.

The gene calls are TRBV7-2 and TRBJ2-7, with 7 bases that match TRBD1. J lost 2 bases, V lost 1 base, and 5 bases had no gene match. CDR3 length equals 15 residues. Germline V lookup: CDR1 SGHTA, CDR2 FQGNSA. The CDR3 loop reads CASSLEGTEPYEQYF. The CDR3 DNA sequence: TGTGCCAGCAGCTTAGAAGGGACAGAACCCTACGAGCAGTACTTC.

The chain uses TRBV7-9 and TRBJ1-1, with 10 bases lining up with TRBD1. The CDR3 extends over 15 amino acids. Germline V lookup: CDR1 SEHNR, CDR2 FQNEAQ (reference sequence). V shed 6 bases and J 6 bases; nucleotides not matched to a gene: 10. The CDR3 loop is CASRTRPGQGSEAFF. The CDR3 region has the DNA TGTGCCAGCAGGACCCGACCGGGACAGGGGTCTGAAGCTTTCTTT.

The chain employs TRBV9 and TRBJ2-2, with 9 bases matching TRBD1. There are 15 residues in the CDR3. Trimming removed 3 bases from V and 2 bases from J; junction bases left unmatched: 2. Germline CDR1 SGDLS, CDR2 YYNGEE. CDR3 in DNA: TGTGCCAGCAGCGCGGACAGGGGAAACACCGGGGAGCTGTTTTTT. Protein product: CASSADRGNTGELFF.

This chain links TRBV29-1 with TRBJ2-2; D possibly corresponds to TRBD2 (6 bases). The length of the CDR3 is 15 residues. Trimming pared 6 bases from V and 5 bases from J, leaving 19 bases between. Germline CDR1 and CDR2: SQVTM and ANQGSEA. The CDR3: CSVGSPGAGTGELFF. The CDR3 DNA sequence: TGCAGCGTAGGGTCCCCCGGAGCGGGTACCGGGGAGCTGTTTTTT.

The CDR3 nucleotides read TGTGCCAGCAGCCTCCCCGGGGGCGGGAGGTCAGATACGCAGTATTTT. Its protein product is CASSLPGGGRSDTQYF. V gene TRBV5-6 combines with J gene TRBJ2-3; TRBD2 matches at 8 bases. V dropped 4 bases and J dropped 4; count of bases not matched to a gene: 11. The CDR3 extends over 16 amino acids. Per germline, CDR1 SGHDT and CDR2 YYEEEE.

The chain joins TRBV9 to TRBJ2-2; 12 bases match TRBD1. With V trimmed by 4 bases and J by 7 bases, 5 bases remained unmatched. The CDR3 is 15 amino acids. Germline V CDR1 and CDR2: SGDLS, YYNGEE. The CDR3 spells CASSSGQGADGELFF. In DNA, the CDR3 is TGTGCCAGCAGCTCGGGACAGGGGGCGGACGGGGAGCTGTTTTTT.

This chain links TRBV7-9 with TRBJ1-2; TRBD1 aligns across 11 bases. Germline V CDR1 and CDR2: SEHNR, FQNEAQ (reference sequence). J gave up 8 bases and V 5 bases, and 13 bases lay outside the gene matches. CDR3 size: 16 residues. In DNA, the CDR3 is TGTGCCAGCAGCCCAGAACTCCGGGACAGGGGGGGAGGCTACACCTTC. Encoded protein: CASSPELRDRGGGYTF.

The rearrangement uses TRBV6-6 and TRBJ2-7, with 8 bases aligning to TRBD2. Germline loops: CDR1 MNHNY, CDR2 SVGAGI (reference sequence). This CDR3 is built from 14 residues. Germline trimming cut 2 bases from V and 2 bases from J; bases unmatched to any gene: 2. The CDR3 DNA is TGTGCCAGCAGTTACGGCGGGGGGACCTACGAGCAGTACTTC. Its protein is CASSYGGGTYEQYF.

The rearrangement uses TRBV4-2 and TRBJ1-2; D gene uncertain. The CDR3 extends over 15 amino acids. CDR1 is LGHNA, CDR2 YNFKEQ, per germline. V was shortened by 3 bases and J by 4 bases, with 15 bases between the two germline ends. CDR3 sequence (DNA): TGTGCCAGCAGCCAGGAAAGACAACAGATCTATGGCTACACCTTC. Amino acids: CASSQERQQIYGYTF.